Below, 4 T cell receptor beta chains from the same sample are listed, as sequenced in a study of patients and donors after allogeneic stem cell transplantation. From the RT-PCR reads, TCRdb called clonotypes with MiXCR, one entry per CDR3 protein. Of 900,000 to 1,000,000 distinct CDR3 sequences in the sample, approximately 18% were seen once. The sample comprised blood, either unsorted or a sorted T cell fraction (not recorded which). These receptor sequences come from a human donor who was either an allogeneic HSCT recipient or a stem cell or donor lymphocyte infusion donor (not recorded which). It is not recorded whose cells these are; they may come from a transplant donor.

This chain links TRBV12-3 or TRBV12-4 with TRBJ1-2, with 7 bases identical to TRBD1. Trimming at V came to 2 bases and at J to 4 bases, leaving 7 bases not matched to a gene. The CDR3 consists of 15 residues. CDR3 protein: CASSLRQGQIYGYTF. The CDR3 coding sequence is TGTGCCAGCAGTTTAAGGCAGGGACAGATCTATGGCTACACCTTC.

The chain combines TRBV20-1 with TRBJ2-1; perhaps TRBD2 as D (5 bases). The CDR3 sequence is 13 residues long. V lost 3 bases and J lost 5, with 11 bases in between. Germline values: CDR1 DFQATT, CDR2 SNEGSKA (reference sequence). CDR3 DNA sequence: TGCAGTGCTAGGGCGGGTTACCACAATGAGCAGTTCTTC. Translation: CSARAGYHNEQFF.

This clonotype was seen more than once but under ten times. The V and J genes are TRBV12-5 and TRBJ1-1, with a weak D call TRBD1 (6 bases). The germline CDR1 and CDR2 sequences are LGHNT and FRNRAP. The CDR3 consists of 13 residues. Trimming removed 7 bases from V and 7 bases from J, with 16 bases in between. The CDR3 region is CASVTGRGIEAFF. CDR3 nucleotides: TGTGCTAGTGTCACAGGGCGTGGGATTGAAGCTTTCTTT. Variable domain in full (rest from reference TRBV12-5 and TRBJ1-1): DARVTQTPRHKVTEMGQEVTMRCQPILGHNTVFWYRQTMMQGLELLAYFRNRAPLDDSGMPKDRFSAEMPDATLATLKIQPSEPRDSAVYFCASVTGRGIEAFFGQGTRLTVV.

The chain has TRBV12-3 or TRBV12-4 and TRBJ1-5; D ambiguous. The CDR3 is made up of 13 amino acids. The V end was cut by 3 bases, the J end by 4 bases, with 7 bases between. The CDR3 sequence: CASSFGENQPQHF. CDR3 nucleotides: TGTGCCAGCAGTTTCGGGGAGAATCAGCCCCAGCATTTT.